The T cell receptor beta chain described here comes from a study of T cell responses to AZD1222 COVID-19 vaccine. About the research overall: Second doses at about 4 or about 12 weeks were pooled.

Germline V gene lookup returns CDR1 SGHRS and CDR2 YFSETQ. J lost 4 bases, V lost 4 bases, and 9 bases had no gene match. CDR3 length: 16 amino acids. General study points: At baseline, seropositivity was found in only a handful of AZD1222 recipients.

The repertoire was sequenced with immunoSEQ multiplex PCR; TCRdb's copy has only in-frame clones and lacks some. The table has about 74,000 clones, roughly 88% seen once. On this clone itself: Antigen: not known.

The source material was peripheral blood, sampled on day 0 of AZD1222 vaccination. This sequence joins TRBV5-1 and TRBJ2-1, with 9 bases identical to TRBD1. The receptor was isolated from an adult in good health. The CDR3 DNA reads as TGCGCCAGCAGCCGGGACCGGGACAGGGTTTACAATGAGCAGTTCTTC. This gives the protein CASSRDRDRVYNEQFF.